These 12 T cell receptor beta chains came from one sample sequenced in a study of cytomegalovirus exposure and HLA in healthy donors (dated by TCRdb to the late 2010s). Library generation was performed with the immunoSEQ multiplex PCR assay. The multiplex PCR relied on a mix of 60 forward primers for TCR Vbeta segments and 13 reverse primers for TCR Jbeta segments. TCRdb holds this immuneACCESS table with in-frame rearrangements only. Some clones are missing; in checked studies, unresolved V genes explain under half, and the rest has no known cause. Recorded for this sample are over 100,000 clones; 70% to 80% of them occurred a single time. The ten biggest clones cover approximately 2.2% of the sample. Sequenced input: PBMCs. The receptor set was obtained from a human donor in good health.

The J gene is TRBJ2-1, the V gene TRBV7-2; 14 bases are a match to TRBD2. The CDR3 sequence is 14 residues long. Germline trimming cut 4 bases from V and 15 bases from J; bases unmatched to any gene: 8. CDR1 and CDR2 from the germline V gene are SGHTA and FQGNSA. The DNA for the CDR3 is TGTGCCAGCAGCTCGACTAGCGGGGGGGCCAGTCTGTTCTTC. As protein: CASSSTSGGASLFF.

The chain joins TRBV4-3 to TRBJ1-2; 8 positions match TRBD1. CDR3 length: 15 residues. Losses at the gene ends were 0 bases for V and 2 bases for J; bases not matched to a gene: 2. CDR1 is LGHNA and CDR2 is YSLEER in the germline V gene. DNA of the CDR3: TGCGCCAGCAGCCAAGATAGGACAGGGAACTATGGCTACACCTTC. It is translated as CASSQDRTGNYGYTF.

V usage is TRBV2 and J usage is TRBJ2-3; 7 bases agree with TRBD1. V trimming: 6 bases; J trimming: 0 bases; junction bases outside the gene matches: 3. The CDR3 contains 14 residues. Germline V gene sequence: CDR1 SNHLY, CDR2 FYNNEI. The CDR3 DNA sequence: TGTGCCAGCAGGGGACAGACTAGCACAGATACGCAGTATTTT. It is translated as CASRGQTSTDTQYF.

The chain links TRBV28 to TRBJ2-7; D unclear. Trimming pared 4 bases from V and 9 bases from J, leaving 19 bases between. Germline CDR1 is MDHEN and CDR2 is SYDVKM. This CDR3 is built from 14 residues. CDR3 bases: TGTGCCAGCAGTTACAGCCATGGATCCCTCCCGCAGTACTTC. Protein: CASSYSHGSLPQYF.

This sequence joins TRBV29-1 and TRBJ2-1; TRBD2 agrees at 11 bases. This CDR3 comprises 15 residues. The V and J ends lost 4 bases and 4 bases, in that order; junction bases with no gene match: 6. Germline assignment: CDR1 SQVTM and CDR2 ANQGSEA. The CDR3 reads CSVGHLAGGYNEQFF. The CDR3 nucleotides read TGCAGCGTTGGGCACTTAGCGGGAGGGTACAATGAGCAGTTCTTC.

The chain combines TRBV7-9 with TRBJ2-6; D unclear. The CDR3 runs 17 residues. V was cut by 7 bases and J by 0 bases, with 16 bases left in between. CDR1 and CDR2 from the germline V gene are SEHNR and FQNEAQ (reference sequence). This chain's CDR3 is CASIAVALPSGANVLTF. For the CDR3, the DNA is TGTGCCAGCATAGCTGTGGCGCTCCCCTCTGGGGCCAACGTCCTGACTTTC.

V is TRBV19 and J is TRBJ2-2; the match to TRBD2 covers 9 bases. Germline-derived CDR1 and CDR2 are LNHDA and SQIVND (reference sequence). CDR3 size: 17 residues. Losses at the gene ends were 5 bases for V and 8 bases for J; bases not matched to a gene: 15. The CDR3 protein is CASSGRSGGPRSGELFF. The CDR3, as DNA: TGTGCCAGTAGTGGTCGTAGCGGGGGCCCGAGAAGTGGGGAGCTGTTTTTT.

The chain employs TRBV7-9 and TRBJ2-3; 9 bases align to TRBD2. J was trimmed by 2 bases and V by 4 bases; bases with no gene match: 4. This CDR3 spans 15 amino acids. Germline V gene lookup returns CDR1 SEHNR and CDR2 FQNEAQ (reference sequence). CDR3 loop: CASSSVAGATDTQYF. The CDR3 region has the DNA TGTGCCAGCAGCTCAGTAGCGGGGGCCACAGATACGCAGTATTTT. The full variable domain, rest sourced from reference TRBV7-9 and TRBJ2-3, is DTGVSQNPRHKITKRGQNVTFRCDPISEHNRLYWYRQTLGQGPEFLTYFQNEAQLEKSRLLSDRFSAERPKGSFSTLEIQRTEQGDSAMYLCASSSVAGATDTQYFGPGTRLTVL.

Here the CDR3 DNA reads TGTGCCAGCAGCTTGACAGCCACCGGTGGAAACACCATATATTTT. The encoded protein is CASSLTATGGNTIYF. The rearrangement uses TRBV5-4 and TRBJ1-3, with D hard to call. The CDR3 extends over 15 amino acids. Germline CDR1 is SGHNT and CDR2 is YYREEE (reference sequence). Trimming took off 1 base at V and 3 bases at J, with 11 bases between the two ends.

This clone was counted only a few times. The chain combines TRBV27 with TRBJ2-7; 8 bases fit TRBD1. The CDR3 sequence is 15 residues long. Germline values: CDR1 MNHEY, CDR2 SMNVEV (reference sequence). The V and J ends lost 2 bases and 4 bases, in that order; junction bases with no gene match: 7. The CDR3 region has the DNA TGTGCCAGCAGTTTAAGGGCAGGGGGCAGGTACGAGCAGTACTTC. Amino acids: CASSLRAGGRYEQYF.

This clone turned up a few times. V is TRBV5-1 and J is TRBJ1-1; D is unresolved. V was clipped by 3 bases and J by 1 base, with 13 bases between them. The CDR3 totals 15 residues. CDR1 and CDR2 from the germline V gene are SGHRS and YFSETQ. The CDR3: CASSSESQWNTEAFF. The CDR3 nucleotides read TGCGCCAGCAGCTCGGAATCACAGTGGAACACTGAAGCTTTCTTT.

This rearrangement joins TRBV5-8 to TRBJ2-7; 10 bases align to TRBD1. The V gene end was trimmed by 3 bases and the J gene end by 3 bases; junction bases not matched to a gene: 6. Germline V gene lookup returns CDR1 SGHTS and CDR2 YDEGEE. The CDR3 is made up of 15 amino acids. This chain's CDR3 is CASSYTGTGDYEQYF. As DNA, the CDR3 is TGTGCCAGCAGCTACACCGGGACAGGGGACTACGAGCAGTACTTC.